This T cell receptor beta chain was captured in a study of regulatory T cells in long-lasting Graves disease. Construction of the TCR beta libraries employed iRepertoire HTBI primers in conjunction with Arm-PCR of CDR3 regions. MiXCR was run by TCRdb on the multiplex PCR reads, yielding one entry per CDR3 protein. The sample has roughly 430,000 distinct CDR3 sequences; roughly 17% are singletons. Time point specified: newly diagnosed GD, antithyroid drugs for less than 3 months. The TCR library was made from RNA extracted from PBMCs. In this cohort, patients came from an endocrinology department located in Xi'an, China. Findings and caveats of the study: TRBV28, TRBJ1-2 and TRBJ2-5 were favored in persistent disease. Patients with persistent Graves' had lower TCR diversity than newly diagnosed patients.

This clonotype came up many times. Its antigen is not identified. CDR3 size: 14 residues. The ends were cut back, 5 bases at V and 4 bases at J, with 14 bases in the middle. This sample also belongs to another study, concerning T cells in Graves' hyperthyroidism and ophthalmopathy. That paper adds: Absence of ophthalmopathy progression within 18 months defined stable Graves' hyperthyroidism.

The specimen was peripheral blood mononuclear cells (PBMCs), collected at new diagnosis, from a patient treated with antithyroid drugs. V gene TRBV12-3 or TRBV12-4 combines with J gene TRBJ1-1; possibly TRBD1 for D (6 bases). The clonotype comes from a woman in her twenties or thirties with Graves disease. This CDR3 reads CASSPNREGTEAFF. The CDR3 nucleotides read TGTGCCAGCAGTCCCAACAGGGAGGGCACTGAAGCTTTCTTT.